This TCR beta chain was sequenced in a study of T cells expressing NK-cell markers. TCRdb reworked the 5' RACE reads into one entry per CDR3 protein, no DNA. This table holds under 500,000 distinct CDR3 sequences. Germline loops: CDR1 SGHDT, CDR2 YYEEEE. The CDR3 runs 15 residues. The receptor was isolated from a woman between 18 and 70 years old in good health. The chain combines TRBV5-6 with TRBJ1-6; TCRdb picks TRBD1, but there is no DNA to check that call. Sequences were obtained from blood T cells: a sorted CD56 or NKG2C T cell subset, CD4+ or CD8+ T cells, or bulk PBMC T cells (not recorded which). CDR3 residues: CASSWSGTVNSPLHF.